The 17 T cell receptor beta chains given below trace back to one sample, sequenced in a study of T cell repertoires in cytomegalovirus infection. In TCRdb, the reads were re-called with MiXCR into one record per CDR3 protein. The sample carries more than 200,000 distinct CDR3 sequences, roughly 9% recorded once. The sequenced material came from PBMCs. All receptors derive from a human donor in good health (CMV status not recorded). Some clones in this sample may be carry-over from other donors' samples.

The sample holds many counts of this clonotype. The chain employs TRBV7-2 and TRBJ1-4; no clear D. The germline gives CDR1 SGHTA, CDR2 FQGNSA. The CDR3 runs 16 residues. V dropped 5 bases and J dropped 0 bases, with 13 bases sitting between them. The CDR3 here is CASSATRLATNEKLFF. In DNA form, the CDR3 reads TGTGCCAGCAGCGCAACAAGACTAGCAACTAATGAAAAACTGTTTTTT.

This clonotype was seen repeatedly, ten times or more. The chain joins TRBV7-2 to TRBJ2-3; D tentatively fits TRBD1 or TRBD2 (6 bases each). The CDR3 sequence is 15 residues long. Deletions cut 4 bases from V and 6 bases from J, with 17 bases between. Germline CDR1 reads SGHTA; CDR2 reads FQGNSA. The CDR3 sequence: CASSYRGLDGDTQYF. CDR3 nucleotides: TGTGCCAGCAGCTATCGGGGGCTAGATGGGGATACGCAGTATTTT. Drawing the rest from reference TRBV7-2 and TRBJ2-3, the complete variable domain is GAGVSQSPSNKVTEKGKDVELRCDPISGHTALYWYRQSLGQGLEFLIYFQGNSAPDKSGLPSDRFSAERTGGSVSTLTIQRTQQEDSAVYLCASSYRGLDGDTQYFGPGTRLTVL.

The J gene is TRBJ2-7, the V gene TRBV20-1; TRBD1 might be the D (7 bases). CDR1 is DFQATT and CDR2 is SNEGSKA in the germline V gene (reference sequence). V was cut by 6 bases and J by 6 bases, with 18 bases left in between. The CDR3 covers 13 residues. As DNA, the CDR3 is TGCAGTGCAACCACCGGGACAGCGGGCGAGCAGTACTTC. Translating it yields CSATTGTAGEQYF.

The gene calls are TRBV5-4 and TRBJ2-7, with D unclear. The CDR3 extends over 14 amino acids. V was shortened by 4 bases and J by 3 bases, with 14 bases between the two germline ends. The V gene's germline CDR1 is SGHNT and CDR2 YYREEE (reference sequence). The CDR3 sequence: CASSQLDGDYEQYF. The CDR3 nucleotides read TGTGCCAGCAGCCAATTGGACGGAGACTACGAGCAGTACTTC.

This clonotype was picked up many times. The J gene is TRBJ2-3, the V gene TRBV7-2, with D possibly TRBD1 on 6 matching bases. The CDR3 length is 17 residues. Looked up from germline, CDR1 is SGHTA and CDR2 is FQGNSA. Trimming removed 3 bases from V and 2 bases from J, with 18 bases in between. The CDR3 DNA follows: TGTGCCAGCAGCTTGAGGCCTGACAGGTCCTTCACAGATACGCAGTATTTT. This gives the protein CASSLRPDRSFTDTQYF.

This clonotype was observed many times. This rearrangement joins TRBV12-3 or TRBV12-4 to TRBJ1-6; weak D call: TRBD1 (6 bases). V shed 6 bases and J shed 10 bases, with 13 bases lying between them. The CDR3 length is 13 residues. The CDR3, as DNA: TGTGCCAGCAGACAGGGTTTTGGATCACCCCTCCACTTT. Residues: CASRQGFGSPLHF.

This clonotype has ten or more counts. The chain employs TRBV29-1 and TRBJ2-1; D remains unclear. Looked up from germline, CDR1 is SQVTM and CDR2 is ANQGSEA. Trimming pared 6 bases from V and 5 bases from J, leaving 5 bases between. The CDR3 extends over 10 amino acids. DNA for the CDR3: TGCAGCGTCGCTAACAATGAGCAGTTCTTC. As protein: CSVANNEQFF.

This clonotype came up many times. The V gene is TRBV20-1, the J gene TRBJ2-1, with 8 bases matching TRBD1. The V gene end was trimmed by 1 base and the J gene end by 0 bases; junction bases not matched to a gene: 2. The germline V gene has CDR1 DFQATT and CDR2 SNEGSKA (reference sequence). This CDR3 has 15 residues. In DNA form, the CDR3 reads TGCAGTGCTAGAGCCGGGACAGGCTCCTACAATGAGCAGTTCTTC. Its translation: CSARAGTGSYNEQFF.

The gene calls are TRBV5-6 and TRBJ2-1, with D possibly TRBD1 on 5 matching bases. The CDR3 runs to 13 residues. Germline CDR1 reads SGHDT; CDR2 reads YYEEEE. Deletions cut 3 bases from V and 14 bases from J, with 18 bases between. The CDR3 sequence is CASSWTGSYRKFF. The CDR3 DNA reads as TGTGCCAGCAGCTGGACCGGCTCTTACAGGAAGTTCTTC. The complete variable domain, with remaining parts taken from reference TRBV5-6 and TRBJ2-1, reads DAGVTQSPTHLIKTRGQQVTLRCSPKSGHDTVSWYQQALGQGPQFIFQYYEEEERQRGNFPDRFSGHQFPNYSSELNVNALLLGDSALYLCASSWTGSYRKFFGPGTRLTVL.

This clonotype was counted at least ten times. The V and J genes are TRBV2 and TRBJ2-3, with D possibly TRBD1 on 6 matching bases. Germline CDR1 is SNHLY and CDR2 is FYNNEI. The germline V and J ends were trimmed by 6 bases and 3 bases, with 22 bases remaining between them. The CDR3 has 17 amino acids. The CDR3 loop is CASRPPGHMRNTDTQYF. CDR3 in DNA: TGTGCCAGCAGGCCCCCGGGACACATGAGAAATACAGATACGCAGTATTTT.

In this sample, this clonotype turned up many times. CDR3 protein: CASSVLGVAVGEAFF. Here the CDR3 DNA reads TGTGCCAGCAGTGTATTGGGGGTTGCCGTGGGTGAAGCTTTCTTT. This sequence joins TRBV6-2 or TRBV6-3 and TRBJ1-1; perhaps TRBD1 as D (5 bases). Germline-derived CDR1 and CDR2 are MNHEY and SVGEGT. V lost 5 bases and J lost 7, with 20 bases in between. The CDR3 totals 15 residues.

A few counts support this clonotype. The V gene is TRBV28, the J gene TRBJ2-1; 16 bases agree with TRBD2. Germline lookup yields CDR1 MDHEN and CDR2 SYDVKM. The V gene end was trimmed by 6 bases and the J gene end by 10 bases; junction bases not matched to a gene: 6. This CDR3 comprises 15 residues. The CDR3 here is CASSKGTSGGAEQFF. In DNA, the CDR3 is TGTGCCAGCAGCAAAGGGACTAGCGGGGGGGCCGAGCAGTTCTTC.

Many counts were recorded for this clonotype. This chain joins TRBV7-2 and TRBJ2-1; 10 positions agree with TRBD1. Per germline, CDR1 SGHTA and CDR2 FQGNSA. Trimming at V came to 5 bases and at J to 6 bases, leaving 1 base not matched to a gene. This CDR3 contains 13 residues. The CDR3 spells CASSRTGGNEQFF. The CDR3 DNA is TGTGCCAGCAGCCGGACAGGGGGCAATGAGCAGTTCTTC.

This clonotype was detected ten times or more. V gene TRBV7-6 combines with J gene TRBJ2-3, with no clear D. The V gene lost 2 bases and the J gene lost 0 bases, with 9 bases spanning the gap. Germline CDR1 reads SGHVS; CDR2 reads FNYEAQ. This CDR3 has 15 amino acids. The CDR3 protein is CASSLSFASTDTQYF. The DNA of the CDR3 is TGTGCCAGCAGCTTAAGTTTTGCTAGCACAGATACGCAGTATTTT. Combining the CDR3 with reference TRBV7-6 and TRBJ2-3 gives the whole variable domain GAGVSQSPRYKVTKRGQDVALRCDPISGHVSLYWYRQALGQGPEFLTYFNYEAQQDKSGLPNDRFSAERPEGSISTLTIQRTEQRDSAMYRCASSLSFASTDTQYFGPGTRLTVL.

Note on this clonotype: With a much larger clone just one base away, this may be a read error. The chain joins TRBV28 to TRBJ1-1, with 7 bases identical to TRBD1. CDR1 is MDHEN and CDR2 is SYDVKM in the germline V gene. Trimming removed 6 bases from V and 4 bases from J; junction bases left unmatched: 8. The CDR3 runs to 14 residues. CDR3 sequence: CASRTGQEFTEAFF. DNA for the CDR3: TGTGCCAGCAGAACAGGACAGGAATTCACTGAAGCTTTCTTT.

This clonotype was observed a handful of times. The chain carries TRBV14 and TRBJ2-1, with D hard to call. CDR1 and CDR2 from the germline V gene are SGHDN and FVKESK. V was pared by 0 bases and J by 7 bases, with 16 bases between. The CDR3 is 16 residues long. CDR3 sequence: CASSQDLGPPSNEQFF. The CDR3 nucleotides are TGTGCCAGCAGCCAAGACTTGGGCCCCCCTAGTAATGAGCAGTTCTTC.

The chain uses TRBV24-1 and TRBJ1-1; D is possibly TRBD1 (6 bases). CDR3 size: 14 residues. Germline loops: CDR1 KGHDR, CDR2 SFDVKD. The ends were cut back, 3 bases at V and 11 bases at J, with 18 bases in the middle. CDR3 region: CATSDPGQFFGAFF. The CDR3 DNA follows: TGTGCCACCAGTGATCCCGGACAGTTTTTTGGGGCTTTCTTT.